A selection of T cell receptor beta chains follows, all from one sample in a study of T cell clones after liver transplantation. Some clones are missing from TCRdb's copy, which holds only in-frame ones; the method was immunoSEQ multiplex PCR. The table has about 120,000 clones, 90% seen once. This sample comprised CD4+ T cells from blood, obtained 12 months after liver transplant. The receptors originated from a human patient who received a liver transplant. Some of these T cells may belong to the graft donor. Each CDR3 is given with its conserved first and last residue. The order of the fields is D gene, V gene, clone size, J gene, CDR3 protein, CDR3 DNA. D genes are given only for firm matches. Expanded clones get a size class; other rows say once, few or many, or leave the size out.

NA	TRBV6-6	NA	TRBJ2-1	CASSYRRGNEQFF	TGTGCCAGCAGTTACCGGAGGGGAAATGAGCAGTTCTTC
NA	TRBV28	NA	TRBJ1-1	CASSPSWGATEAFF	TGTGCCAGCAGCCCCTCGTGGGGTGCCACTGAAGCTTTCTTT
TRBD2	TRBV4-2	NA	TRBJ2-3	CASSARPGLELPDTQYF	TGTGCCAGCAGCGCGCGGCCGGGACTAGAACTCCCAGATACGCAGTATTTT
NA	TRBV27	NA	TRBJ2-2	CASRSTSPELFF	TGTGCCAGCAGGTCCACCTCCCCGGAGCTGTTTTTT
NA	TRBV7-3	NA	TRBJ2-3	CASSLTSLRTDTQYF	TGTGCCAGCAGCTTAACAAGCCTCCGCACAGATACGCAGTATTTT
NA	TRBV10-2	NA	TRBJ2-2	CAGSRDRPGELFF	TGCGCCGGCTCCCGGGATCGTCCCGGGGAGCTGTTTTTT
NA	TRBV6-5	NA	TRBJ2-7	CASSYLGEQYF	TGTGCCAGCAGTTACTTGGGCGAGCAGTACTTC
NA	TRBV30	once	TRBJ1-2	CAWTTGGADWGYGYTF	TGTGCCTGGACGACGGGAGGGGCAGATTGGGGCTATGGCTACACCTTC
TRBD1	TRBV28	NA	TRBJ1-3	CASSSLDRVTGNTIYF	TGTGCCAGCAGTTCGTTAGACAGGGTAACTGGAAACACCATATATTTT
TRBD1	TRBV7-3	NA	TRBJ2-7	CASSLDRDSEQYF	TGTGCCAGCAGCTTGGACAGGGACAGCGAGCAGTACTTC